A selection of T cell receptor beta chains follows, all from one sample in a study of T cell responses to AZD1222 COVID-19 vaccine. Clones were sequenced by immunoSEQ multiplex PCR, and TCRdb holds only the in-frame ones, with some missing. In the table there are 140,000 to 150,000 clones, about 89% of which are singletons. The sequencing used peripheral blood, collected 28 days after the second AZD1222 dose. The receptor set was obtained from an adult who received the AZD1222 COVID-19 vaccine. Both conserved end residues are part of each CDR3. The D gene is left open where the match is weak. Part of the rows lack a size; the others show once, few, many or a class for expanded clones.

abundance	v_gene	d_gene	len	j_gene	CDR3nt	CDR3aa
NA	TRBV7-8	NA	13	TRBJ2-1	TGTGCCAGCAGCCGTCAGCGAGGCGATGAGCAGTTCTTC	CASSRQRGDEQFF
NA	TRBV6-1	NA	14	TRBJ2-7	TGTGCCAGCAGTGAACTAAGGGGGGCGGGTGAGCAGTACTTC	CASSELRGAGEQYF
NA	TRBV6-5	TRBD1	15	TRBJ1-2	TGTGCCAGCAGCAGGACAGGGGGCTTTGACTATGGCTACACCTTC	CASSRTGGFDYGYTF
NA	TRBV18	NA	14	TRBJ1-2	TGTGCCAGCTCACCCCCTCTGCCTAACTATGGCTACACCTTC	CASSPPLPNYGYTF
NA	TRBV2	NA	14	TRBJ1-2	TGTGCCAGCAGTGCCGGGCCTACTAACTATGGCTACACCTTC	CASSAGPTNYGYTF
NA	TRBV4-1	NA	15	TRBJ1-1	TGCGCCAGCAGCCAAGGGGGCAGCTCTTACACTGAAGCTTTCTTT	CASSQGGSSYTEAFF
few	TRBV5-3	NA	16	TRBJ2-7	TGTGCCAGAAGCTCCTACCGGGTCCTAAGCTCCTACGAGCAGTACTTC	CARSSYRVLSSYEQYF
NA	TRBV2	TRBD1	18	TRBJ1-4	TGTGCCAGCAGTTTGATAAGGGACAGATCTGCAACTAATGAAAAACTGTTTTTT	CASSLIRDRSATNEKLFF
NA	TRBV12-3/TRBV12-4	NA	13	TRBJ1-1	TGTGCCAGCAGCCTCAACCGGCCCACTGAAGCTTTCTTT	CASSLNRPTEAFF
NA	TRBV9	TRBD2	15	TRBJ2-1	TGTGCCAGCAGCCCCTCTAGCGGCTCCTACAATGAGCAGTTCTTC	CASSPSSGSYNEQFF
NA	TRBV20-1	NA	14	TRBJ1-1	TGCAGTGCTAGTATGCGGGTGGGGAACACTGAAGCTTTCTTT	CSASMRVGNTEAFF
NA	TRBV9	NA	15	TRBJ2-3	TGTGCCAGCAGCGATACAGGGTTTGGGACAGATACGCAGTATTTT	CASSDTGFGTDTQYF
NA	TRBV10-2	NA	17	TRBJ1-1	TGCGCCACTAGATGGGGGGGTGCAGGGGCAGGGAACACTGAAGCTTTCTTT	CATRWGGAGAGNTEAFF
many	TRBV30	NA	14	TRBJ1-3	TGTGCCTGGAGCCACGGGGGCGGTGGAAACACCATATATTTT	CAWSHGGGGNTIYF
NA	TRBV30	NA	15	TRBJ2-2	TGTGCCTGGAGGGCCAGGAGACGGAACACCGGGGAGCTGTTTTTT	CAWRARRRNTGELFF
NA	TRBV4-3	NA	14	TRBJ2-3	TGCGCCAGCAGCCAAGGGGCGGGCGGCCATACGCAGTATTTT	CASSQGAGGHTQYF
NA	TRBV18	NA	13	TRBJ2-1	TGTGCCAGCTCACCCCCCGTGGGCGTTGAGCAGTTCTTC	CASSPPVGVEQFF
NA	TRBV2	TRBD2	16	TRBJ2-3	TGTGCCAGCAGAGACCTAGCGGAAACTAGCACAGATACGCAGTATTTT	CASRDLAETSTDTQYF
NA	TRBV7-2	TRBD1	15	TRBJ1-2	TGTGCCAGCAGCGGAAGGGGACAGGGGGCACTAGGCTACACCTTC	CASSGRGQGALGYTF
NA	TRBV19	NA	15	TRBJ1-2	TGTGCCAGTAGTCCCAGTGGGGGCAGCTTCTATGGCTACACCTTC	CASSPSGGSFYGYTF
NA	TRBV11-2	NA	14	TRBJ2-7	TGTGCCAGCAGCTTTACGACTGAGGGGCGAGAGCAGTACTTC	CASSFTTEGREQYF
NA	TRBV19	NA	16	TRBJ1-1	TGTGCCAGTAGTATAAATATAGGGAGAATGGACACTGAAGCTTTCTTT	CASSINIGRMDTEAFF
NA	TRBV2	NA	14	TRBJ2-7	TGTGCCAGCAGGACTACTAGTTTCGTCTACGAGCAGTACTTC	CASRTTSFVYEQYF
NA	TRBV5-1	NA	13	TRBJ1-1	TGCGCCAGCAGTCCGGGTCCGAACACTGAAGCTTTCTTT	CASSPGPNTEAFF
NA	TRBV4-2	NA	18	TRBJ2-4	TGTGCCAGCAGCCAAGATAGTTACGGGGGAGCCGGGATAAACATTCAGTACTTC	CASSQDSYGGAGINIQYF
few	TRBV7-8	TRBD2	18	TRBJ2-2	TGTGCCAGCAGCCAATACATAATAGCGGGGCCGAACACCGGGGAGCTGTTTTTT	CASSQYIIAGPNTGELFF
few	TRBV7-2	NA	15	TRBJ1-1	TGTGCCAGCAGGGAGGTACCAGTGACGAACACTGAAGCTTTCTTT	CASREVPVTNTEAFF
NA	TRBV6-5	NA	12	TRBJ2-2	TGTGCCACCAAAAGGGGTACCGGGGAGCTGTTTTTT	CATKRGTGELFF
NA	TRBV19	NA	15	TRBJ1-2	TGTGCCAGTAGCCCGATGGATAGTAAAGACTATGGCTACACCTTC	CASSPMDSKDYGYTF
NA	TRBV5-1	TRBD1	16	TRBJ1-5	TGCGCCAGCAGCTTGGGGGGACAGGGCCGCAATCAGCCCCAGCATTTT	CASSLGGQGRNQPQHF
NA	TRBV7-2	NA	14	TRBJ1-3	TGTGCCAGCAGACTGACAGGAGCTGGAAACACCATATATTTT	CASRLTGAGNTIYF
NA	TRBV14	TRBD2	14	TRBJ2-1	TGTGCCAGCAGCTTAGCGGGAGGGGACAATGAGCAGTTCTTC	CASSLAGGDNEQFF
NA	TRBV5-1	NA	12	TRBJ1-4	TGCGCCAGCAGCTTCAATAATGAAAAACTGTTTTTT	CASSFNNEKLFF
NA	TRBV5-5	NA	15	TRBJ2-7	TGTGCCAGCAGCTTGGGGAGGGGGGACTACTACGAGCAGTACTTC	CASSLGRGDYYEQYF
once	TRBV7-9	TRBD1	15	TRBJ2-7	TGTGCCAGCAGCTTAGGGGCACAGGGGGGCTACGAGCAGTACTTC	CASSLGAQGGYEQYF
NA	TRBV5-1	NA	15	TRBJ1-4	TGCGCCAGCAGCTTGGAAGGGGGGCTTAATGAAAAACTGTTTTTT	CASSLEGGLNEKLFF
NA	TRBV5-4	NA	15	TRBJ1-3	TGTGCCAGCAGCTTGGCGGTAGGGCCTGGAAACACCATATATTTT	CASSLAVGPGNTIYF
NA	TRBV7-6	TRBD2	15	TRBJ2-7	TGTGCCAGCAGCTTAGCCCCATTAGCGGGAAGCGAGCAGTACTTC	CASSLAPLAGSEQYF
NA	TRBV5-5	NA	15	TRBJ2-7	TGTGCCAGCAGCTTAGGATACGGACCGTTCTACGAGCAGTACTTC	CASSLGYGPFYEQYF
NA	TRBV10-1	TRBD2	15	TRBJ2-1	TGCGCCAGCAGTCCGGGACTAGCGGGAGGGAATGAGCAGTTCTTC	CASSPGLAGGNEQFF
NA	TRBV7-2	TRBD2	17	TRBJ2-7	TGTGCCAGCAGCTTAGGTTTTGTCGGGGGGGCGGCCTACGAGCAGTACTTC	CASSLGFVGGAAYEQYF
NA	TRBV6-2/TRBV6-3	NA	12	TRBJ2-3	TGTGCCAGCAGTTACTCCTGGAATACGCAGTATTTT	CASSYSWNTQYF
NA	TRBV18	NA	17	TRBJ1-1	TGTGCCAGCTCACCACCGTTCACCCCCATGACAGACACTGAAGCTTTCTTT	CASSPPFTPMTDTEAFF
NA	TRBV7-9	TRBD1	13	TRBJ2-1	TGTGCCAGCTGGGGGACAGGGTACAATGAGCAGTTCTTC	CASWGTGYNEQFF
NA	TRBV20-1	TRBD2	11	TRBJ2-1	TGCAAGAGGCTAGCGGGGCCTGAGCAGTTCTTC	CKRLAGPEQFF
NA	TRBV19	NA	18	TRBJ1-6	TGTGCCAGTAGTATAGATCTTGACGCAGGGTGGTATAATTCACCCCTCCACTTT	CASSIDLDAGWYNSPLHF
NA	TRBV6-5	TRBD1	16	TRBJ2-1	TGTGCCAGCAGTTACTCTCGGGACAGGGGTGGCAATGAGCAGTTCTTC	CASSYSRDRGGNEQFF
NA	TRBV11-3	NA	14	TRBJ2-3	TGTGCCAGCAGCTTGGGGGGTGGCACAGATACGCAGTATTTT	CASSLGGGTDTQYF
once	TRBV7-8	NA	14	TRBJ1-2	TGTGCCAGCAGCTTATCTTCAGGGCTCTATGGCTACACCTTC	CASSLSSGLYGYTF
NA	TRBV30	TRBD1	13	TRBJ1-1	TGTGCCTGGAGGGCCGACAGGGTGGCTGAAGCTTTCTTT	CAWRADRVAEAFF